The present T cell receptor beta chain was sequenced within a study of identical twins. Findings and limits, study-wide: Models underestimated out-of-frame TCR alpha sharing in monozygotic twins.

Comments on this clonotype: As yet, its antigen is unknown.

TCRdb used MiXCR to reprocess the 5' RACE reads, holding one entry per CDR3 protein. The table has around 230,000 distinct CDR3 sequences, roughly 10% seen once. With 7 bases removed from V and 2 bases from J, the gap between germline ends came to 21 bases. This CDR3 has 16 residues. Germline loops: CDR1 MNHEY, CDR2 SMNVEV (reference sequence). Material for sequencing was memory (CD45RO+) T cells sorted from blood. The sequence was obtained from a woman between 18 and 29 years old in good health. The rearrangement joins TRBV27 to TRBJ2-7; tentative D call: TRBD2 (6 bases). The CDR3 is CASTRLKRGGTYEQYF. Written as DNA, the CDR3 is TGTGCCAGCACCCGTTTAAAAAGGGGAGGCACCTACGAGCAGTACTTC.